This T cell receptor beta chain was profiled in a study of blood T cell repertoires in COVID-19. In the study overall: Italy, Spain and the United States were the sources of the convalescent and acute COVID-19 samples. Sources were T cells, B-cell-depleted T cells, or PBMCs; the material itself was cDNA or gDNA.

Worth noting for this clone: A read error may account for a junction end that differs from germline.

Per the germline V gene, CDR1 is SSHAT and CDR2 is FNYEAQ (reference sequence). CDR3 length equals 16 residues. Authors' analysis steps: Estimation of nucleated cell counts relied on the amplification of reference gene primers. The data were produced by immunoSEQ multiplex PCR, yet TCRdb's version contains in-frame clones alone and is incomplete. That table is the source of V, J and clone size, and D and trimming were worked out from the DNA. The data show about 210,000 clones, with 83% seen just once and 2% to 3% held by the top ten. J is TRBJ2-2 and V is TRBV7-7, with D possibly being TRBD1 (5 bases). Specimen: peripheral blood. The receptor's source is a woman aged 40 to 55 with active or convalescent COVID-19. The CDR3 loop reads CASSLGAGQNTGELFF. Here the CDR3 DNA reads TGTGCTAGCAGCTTAGGGGCAGGGCAGAACACCGGGGAGCTGTTTTTT.